Shown below are 14 T cell receptor beta chains from a single sample sequenced in a study of tumor-infiltrating lymphocytes in glioblastoma multiforme. TCR beta libraries were built from RNA through three nested multiplex PCR rounds using modified ARM-PCR. TCRdb re-analysed the multiplex PCR reads in MiXCR, keeping a single row per CDR3 protein. The table has 8,000 or so distinct CDR3 sequences, about 76% seen once. Sequenced input: brain tumor tissue. All receptors come from a male donor with glioblastoma.

The chain carries TRBV6-1 and TRBJ2-7, with D perhaps TRBD1 or TRBD2 (6 bases each). CDR3 size: 13 residues. V dropped 5 bases and J dropped 6 bases, with 14 bases sitting between them. Germline-derived CDR1 and CDR2 are MNHNS and SASEGT. The CDR3 here is CASSQERGLEQYF. As DNA, the CDR3 is TGTGCCAGCAGTCAAGAACGGGGGCTCGAGCAGTACTTC.

On this clonotype itself: This may stem from a read error, because a much larger clone lies one nucleotide away. The chain has TRBV11-2 and TRBJ2-7; 7 nucleotides align to TRBD1. The CDR3 has 15 residues. The germline CDR1 and CDR2 sequences are SGHAT and FQNNGV. Losses at the gene ends were 1 base for V and 5 bases for J; bases not matched to a gene: 8. CDR3 sequence reads: CASSLGQGTVHEQYF. CDR3 in DNA: TGTGCCAGCAGCTTAGGACAGGGAACCGTCCACGAGCAGTACTTC.

The chain has TRBV14 and TRBJ1-2, with 7 bases matching TRBD1. Trimming cost V 5 bases and J 8 bases; bases outside gene matches: 8. Germline assignment: CDR1 SGHDN and CDR2 FVKESK. This CDR3 has 13 amino acids. CDR3 residues: CASSVVRGGGYTF. Here the CDR3 DNA reads TGTGCCAGCAGCGTTGTCAGGGGGGGAGGCTACACCTTC.

This clonotype was counted a few times. A junction boundary mismatches the germline segment, possibly from a read error. The chain carries TRBV11-1 and TRBJ2-5; 7 nucleotides align to TRBD1. CDR3 length: 16 residues. The germline V gene has CDR1 SGHAT and CDR2 FQDESV (reference sequence). The CDR3 sequence: CASSLPGQVARETQYF. As DNA, the CDR3 is TGTGCCAGCAGCCTCCCAGGACAGGTGGCAAGGGAGACTCAGTACTTC. The full variable domain, its missing parts supplied by reference TRBV11-1 and TRBJ2-5, is EAEVAQSPRYKITEKSQAVAFWCDPISGHATLYWYRQILGQGPELLVQFQDESVVDDSQLPKDRFSAERLKGVDSTLKIQPAELGDSAMYLCASSLPGQVARETQYFGPGTRLLVL.

Comment on this clonotype: An end of the junction differs from the germline gene, which may be a read error. The chain is built from TRBV29-1 and TRBJ2-3, with 7 bases matching TRBD2. The CDR3 is 14 amino acids. The germline CDR1 and CDR2 sequences are SQVTM and ANQGSEA. The CDR3 region has the DNA TGCGGCGTTGAAAGGGCGGGAGATGGAGATACGCAGTATTTT. This codes for CGVERAGDGDTQYF.

This sequence joins TRBV13 and TRBJ2-7, with D hard to call. Germline V gives CDR1 PRHDT, CDR2 FYEKMQ (reference sequence). This CDR3 spans 14 amino acids. The ends were cut back, 3 bases at V and 3 bases at J, with 12 bases in the middle. The CDR3 spells CASSLGPSSYEQYF. CDR3 DNA sequence: TGTGCCAGCAGCTTGGGTCCCAGTAGCTACGAGCAGTACTTC.

The chain carries TRBV6-2 or TRBV6-3 and TRBJ2-1; D may be TRBD1 (5 bases). From germline, CDR1 is MNHEY and CDR2 SVGEGT. The CDR3 spans 13 residues. The V end lost 6 bases, the J end lost 5 bases, and 11 bases lay between the germline ends. DNA for the CDR3: TGTGCCAGCAGGGACAAGAATAACAATGAGCAGTTCTTC. It is translated as CASRDKNNNEQFF.

The chain combines TRBV20-1 with TRBJ1-1; D gene uncertain. The CDR3 is 12 amino acids. In germline, CDR1 is DFQATT, CDR2 SNEGSKA (reference sequence). Trimming removed 3 bases from V and 4 bases from J, with 9 bases in between. The CDR3 bases are TGCAGTGCTAGTCGGCAGAGCACTGAAGCTTTCTTT. This sequence encodes CSASRQSTEAFF.

As regards this clonotype: At one of its ends the junction is not consistent with the germline gene, which may arise from a read error. The rearrangement joins TRBV11-2 to TRBJ2-1, with TRBD2 matching 7 bases. In germline, CDR1 is SGHAT, CDR2 FQNNGV. This CDR3 has 19 residues. The CDR3 DNA follows: TGCGACAGCAGCTTAGATTTCCCCCCCTCTCCGGGAGGTGGGGATGGGCAGTTCTTC. Its translation is CDSSLDFPPSPGGGDGQFF. The full variable domain, completed using reference TRBV11-2 and TRBJ2-1, is EAGVAQSPRYKIIEKRQSVAFWCNPISGHATLYWYQQILGQGPKLLIQFQNNGVVDDSQLPKDRFSAERLKGVDSTLKIQPAKLEDSAVYLCDSSLDFPPSPGGGDGQFFGPGTRLTVL.

The chain has TRBV7-9 and TRBJ2-3, with a weak D call TRBD1 (6 bases). V was clipped by 4 bases and J by 4 bases, with 12 bases between them. The CDR3 contains 14 residues. Germline V CDR1 and CDR2: SEHNR, FQNEAQ (reference sequence). CDR3 coding DNA: TGTGCCAGCAGCTCCTCGGACAGACCAGATACGCAGTATTTT. Translated, it gives CASSSSDRPDTQYF.

With respect to this clonotype: A much bigger clone sits one base away, suggesting this may be a read error. The chain uses TRBV11-2 and TRBJ2-1; TRBD1 matches at 7 bases. J lost 16 bases, V lost 1 base, and 22 bases had no gene match. CDR3 length equals 17 residues. CDR1 and CDR2 from the germline V gene are SGHAT and FQNNGV. CDR3 loop: CASSLAVRGPSRNETFF. CDR3 DNA sequence: TGTGCCAGCAGCTTAGCAGTAAGGGGGCCTTCGCGCAATGAGACTTTCTTC. The full variable domain, with the rest looked up from reference TRBV11-2 and TRBJ2-1, is EAGVAQSPRYKIIEKRQSVAFWCNPISGHATLYWYQQILGQGPKLLIQFQNNGVVDDSQLPKDRFSAERLKGVDSTLKIQPAKLEDSAVYLCASSLAVRGPSRNETFFGPGTRLTVL.

This chain links TRBV20-1 with TRBJ2-3, with D possibly matching TRBD1 (5 bases). Germline V gives CDR1 DFQATT, CDR2 SNEGSKA (reference sequence). This CDR3 is 15 amino acids long. With 3 bases removed from V and 0 bases from J, the gap between germline ends came to 13 bases. The CDR3, as DNA: TGCAGTGCTAGCGACAGCTATACTAGCACAGATACGCAGTATTTT. Translating gives CSASDSYTSTDTQYF.

The V gene is TRBV11-1, the J gene TRBJ2-2; D is unresolved. The germline V gene has CDR1 SGHAT and CDR2 FQDESV (reference sequence). This CDR3 has 10 residues. Trimming took off 8 bases at V and 3 bases at J, with 1 base between the two ends. CDR3 DNA: TGTGCCAGCGACACCGGGGAGCTGTTTTTT. The encoded protein is CASDTGELFF.

This sequence joins TRBV11-2 and TRBJ2-7; TRBD2 is a possible D gene (5 bases). The CDR3 loop spans 14 amino acids. CDR1 and CDR2 from the germline V gene are SGHAT and FQNNGV. V lost 1 base, J lost 1 base, and 8 bases lay in between. Written as DNA, the CDR3 is TGTGCCAGCAGCTTAGTTCCGGGATCCTACGAGCAGTACTTC. It encodes CASSLVPGSYEQYF.